This passage covers 24 T cell receptor beta chains from one sample sequenced in a study of T cells in localized non-small cell lung cancer (dated by TCRdb to about 2020). The method behind the library was the immunoSEQ multiplex PCR assay. The table was pulled from immuneACCESS by TCRdb, which kept in-frame rearrangements only. Such tables lose some clones; where checked, under half of the loss comes from unresolved V genes, and the rest has no known cause. The sample includes over 45,000 clones, with around 87% observed a single time. Of the sample, around 16% falls within the top ten clones. Source: PBMCs, taken before any cancer treatment. The source is a female donor with stage II lung adenocarcinoma.

The genes are TRBV10-1 and TRBJ2-1; 10 nucleotides align to TRBD1. Trimming at V came to 1 base and at J to 2 bases, leaving 2 bases not matched to a gene. The CDR3 extends over 16 amino acids. Germline V CDR1 and CDR2: WNHNN, SYGVQD (reference sequence). CDR3: CASSEYGTGAYNEQFF. The CDR3 coding sequence is TGCGCCAGCAGTGAGTATGGGACAGGGGCCTACAATGAGCAGTTCTTC.

This rearrangement joins TRBV2 to TRBJ2-3, with D tentatively TRBD2 (6 bases). The CDR3 totals 14 residues. The V and J ends lost 7 bases and 3 bases respectively, with 14 bases between them. Germline values: CDR1 SNHLY, CDR2 FYNNEI. CDR3 loop: CASNWDFETDTQYF. In DNA form, the CDR3 reads TGTGCCAGCAACTGGGACTTCGAGACAGATACGCAGTATTTT.

This clone has just a few counts. This sequence joins TRBV7-9 and TRBJ1-2; 7 nucleotides match TRBD1. In germline, CDR1 is SEHNR, CDR2 FQNEAQ (reference sequence). V shed 4 bases and J 13 bases; nucleotides not matched to a gene: 9. The CDR3 is made up of 12 amino acids. CDR3 loop: CASSYQDRAGTF. The CDR3 bases are TGTGCCAGCAGCTATCAAGACAGGGCGGGCACCTTC. The full variable domain, its missing parts supplied by reference TRBV7-9 and TRBJ1-2, is DTGVSQNPRHKITKRGQNVTFRCDPISEHNRLYWYRQTLGQGPEFLTYFQNEAQLEKSRLLSDRFSAERPKGSFSTLEIQRTEQGDSAMYLCASSYQDRAGTFGSGTRLTVV.

This chain joins TRBV23-1 and TRBJ1-1; D gene uncertain. TRBV23-1 is marked as an open reading frame, function uncertain. The CDR3 has 16 amino acids. V was shortened by 4 bases and J by 0 bases, with 15 bases between the two germline ends. This CDR3 is CASSPLGRALNTEAFF. In nucleotides, the CDR3 is TGCGCCAGCAGTCCCCTCGGGCGCGCTCTGAACACTGAAGCTTTCTTT.

This clone rates as medium-sized (0.01 to 0.1%). This chain joins TRBV6-1 and TRBJ1-5; 10 positions agree with TRBD1. Losses at the gene ends were 3 bases for V and 4 bases for J; bases not matched to a gene: 3. Germline lookup yields CDR1 MNHNS and CDR2 SASEGT. This CDR3 spans 15 amino acids. In nucleotides, the CDR3 is TGTGCCAGCAGTGATGTGGGACAGGGGAATCAGCCCCAGCATTTT. It encodes CASSDVGQGNQPQHF.

The chain recombines TRBV19 with TRBJ2-1, with 8 bases aligning to TRBD2. The germline V gene encodes CDR1 LNHDA and CDR2 SQIVND (reference sequence). This CDR3 contains 17 residues. With V trimmed by 7 bases and J by 0 bases, 11 bases remained unmatched. CDR3 residues: CASNRLSGGRSYNEQFF. The CDR3 nucleotides read TGTGCCAGTAACAGGCTGAGCGGGGGCCGCTCCTACAATGAGCAGTTCTTC.

The chain combines TRBV9 with TRBJ2-3; D not certain. The V gene lost 1 base and the J gene lost 2 bases, with 2 bases spanning the gap. The CDR3 is made up of 12 amino acids. Germline V CDR1 and CDR2: SGDLS, YYNGEE. CDR3 in amino acids: CASSVLTDTQYF. CDR3 in DNA: TGTGCCAGCAGCGTACTCACAGATACGCAGTATTTT.

The chain couples TRBV20-1 to TRBJ2-5; D is unresolved. This CDR3 contains 11 residues. Germline CDR1 reads DFQATT; CDR2 reads SNEGSKA (reference sequence). Trimming left V 5 bases short and J 5 bases short, with 9 bases between. DNA of the CDR3: TGCAGTGCTCCCCTGGCGGAGACCCAGTACTTC. Translated, it gives CSAPLAETQYF.

The chain has TRBV10-3 and TRBJ1-5; tentatively, D is TRBD1 (5 bases). CDR3 size: 16 residues. V was cut by 0 bases and J by 6 bases, with 15 bases left in between. Germline V CDR1 and CDR2: ENHRY, SYGVKD. CDR3 loop: CAISESELRGGQPQHF. DNA of the CDR3: TGTGCCATCAGTGAGTCAGAATTAAGGGGTGGTCAGCCCCAGCATTTT.

The V call is TRBV7-6, the J call TRBJ2-7; D is possibly TRBD2 (5 bases). CDR3 size: 14 residues. The germline CDR1 and CDR2 sequences are SGHVS and FNYEAQ. Trimming pared 4 bases from V and 6 bases from J, leaving 16 bases between. The CDR3 loop is CASSSEASSSEQYF. The CDR3 DNA is TGTGCCAGCAGCTCCGAGGCTAGCTCGAGCGAGCAGTACTTC.

The chain couples TRBV5-1 to TRBJ2-3, with D tentatively TRBD2 (6 bases). V was pared by 2 bases and J by 3 bases, with 16 bases between. In germline, CDR1 is SGHRS, CDR2 YFSETQ. This CDR3 region has 16 residues. CDR3 region: CASSFYSGSLTDTQYF. The CDR3 DNA follows: TGCGCCAGCAGCTTTTATAGCGGAAGTTTAACAGATACGCAGTATTTT.

This sequence joins TRBV10-3 and TRBJ1-1; unclear D gene. Germline CDR1 reads ENHRY; CDR2 reads SYGVKD. With 0 bases removed from V and 4 bases from J, the gap between germline ends came to 12 bases. The CDR3 runs to 15 residues. The CDR3 DNA sequence: TGTGCCATCAGTGAGTCACCCCGAGAACCCACTGAAGCTTTCTTT. It encodes CAISESPREPTEAFF.

The chain couples TRBV7-9 to TRBJ1-1, with D maybe TRBD1 (5 bases). Germline loops: CDR1 SEHNR, CDR2 FQNEAQ (reference sequence). Trimming took 7 bases from V and 0 from J, leaving 12 bases between them. The CDR3 length is 14 residues. The CDR3 coding sequence is TGTGCCAGCACCTTCGGGGGGATGAACACTGAAGCTTTCTTT. As protein: CASTFGGMNTEAFF.

This rearrangement joins TRBV25-1 to TRBJ2-1, with 9 bases lining up with TRBD2. V lost 3 bases and J lost 8; bases outside the gene matches: 5. This CDR3 has 14 amino acids. Looked up from germline, CDR1 is MGHDK and CDR2 is SYGVNS. CDR3 residues: CASSERGGLYEQFF. In DNA, the CDR3 is TGTGCCAGCAGTGAGCGGGGGGGCCTATATGAGCAGTTCTTC.

V gene TRBV5-1 combines with J gene TRBJ2-3; TRBD2 matches 9 bases. Germline CDR1 reads SGHRS; CDR2 reads YFSETQ. V dropped 4 bases and J dropped 0; count of bases not matched to a gene: 9. This CDR3 spans 17 amino acids. The CDR3 loop is CASSPTGTSPSTDTQYF. The CDR3 DNA is TGCGCCAGCAGCCCAACCGGGACTAGCCCTAGCACAGATACGCAGTATTTT.

This sequence joins TRBV4-1 and TRBJ2-1; D remains unclear. This CDR3 spans 15 amino acids. CDR1 is MGHRA and CDR2 is YSYEKL in the germline V gene. Trimming took 0 bases from V and 0 from J, leaving 6 bases between them. The CDR3 region has the DNA TGCGCCAGCAGCCAAGAAGGAAGCTCCTACAATGAGCAGTTCTTC. Its translation: CASSQEGSSYNEQFF.

V usage is TRBV7-9 and J usage is TRBJ2-7; 7 positions match TRBD1. In germline, CDR1 is SEHNR, CDR2 FQNEAQ (reference sequence). This CDR3 contains 15 residues. V lost 5 bases and J lost 4; bases outside the gene matches: 11. CDR3 in amino acids: CASSPMPGQIYEQYF. In DNA, the CDR3 is TGTGCCAGCAGCCCAATGCCGGGACAGATTTACGAGCAGTACTTC.

This chain links TRBV7-2 with TRBJ2-7; D gene unclear. CDR3 length: 14 residues. Germline-derived CDR1 and CDR2 are SGHTA and FQGNSA. V was shortened by 1 base and J by 3 bases, with 10 bases between the two germline ends. The CDR3 DNA reads as TGTGCCAGCAGCTTAGTGGCGGATCTCTACGAGCAGTACTTC. It codes for CASSLVADLYEQYF.

The J gene is TRBJ1-2, the V gene TRBV14; no reliable D call. The V and J ends lost 0 bases and 4 bases respectively, with 6 bases between them. From germline, CDR1 is SGHDN and CDR2 FVKESK. The CDR3 is 13 amino acids. CDR3 protein: CASSQDGFYGYTF. CDR3 bases: TGTGCCAGCAGCCAAGATGGCTTCTATGGCTACACCTTC.

This chain connects TRBV10-3 to TRBJ2-7, with D possibly being TRBD1 or TRBD2 (5 bases each). The germline gives CDR1 ENHRY, CDR2 SYGVKD. The CDR3 loop spans 14 amino acids. V was shortened by 3 bases and J by 3 bases, with 12 bases between the two germline ends. The CDR3 loop is CAISERQGVYEQYF. CDR3 coding DNA: TGTGCCATCAGTGAAAGGCAGGGAGTCTACGAGCAGTACTTC.

V usage is TRBV6-6 and J usage is TRBJ1-2; 9 bases agree with TRBD1. The CDR3 sequence is 13 residues long. Trimming removed 6 bases from V and 7 bases from J; junction bases left unmatched: 6. Looked up from germline, CDR1 is MNHNY and CDR2 is SVGAGI (reference sequence). The CDR3 DNA is TGTGCCAGCAGGGGGCGGGACAGGGTTGGCTACACCTTC. Amino acids: CASRGRDRVGYTF.

The chain uses TRBV14 and TRBJ1-1; D gene uncertain. This CDR3 is built from 13 residues. Germline CDR1 is SGHDN and CDR2 is FVKESK. The V and J ends lost 5 bases and 2 bases respectively, with 9 bases between them. CDR3 sequence: CASSSTVNTEAFF. The CDR3 bases are TGTGCCAGCAGCTCCACCGTTAACACTGAAGCTTTCTTT.

This clone was found once. The V call is TRBV7-8, the J call TRBJ2-1; tentatively, D is TRBD2 (6 bases). Per germline, CDR1 SGHVS and CDR2 FQNEAQ. This CDR3 is 14 amino acids long. Trimming shortened V by 5 bases and J by 6 bases, and 14 bases separated the two germline ends. CDR3 loop: CASSRDFKSNEQFF. In nucleotides, the CDR3 is TGTGCCAGCAGCCGGGACTTCAAGAGCAATGAGCAGTTCTTC.

CDR3 sequence reads: CASSHPTDTSRGPGEQYF. CDR3 DNA sequence: TGCGCCAGCAGCCACCCCACCGACACCTCGCGGGGGCCCGGCGAGCAGTACTTC. The chain has TRBV4-1 and TRBJ2-7; D may be TRBD2 (7 bases). The V end lost 3 bases, the J end lost 6 bases, and 27 bases lay between the germline ends. The CDR3 totals 18 residues. The V gene's germline CDR1 is MGHRA and CDR2 YSYEKL.